The next 18 T cell receptor beta chains were all read from a single sample in a study of blood T cell repertoires in COVID-19. Using immunoSEQ multiplex PCR, the repertoire was profiled, and TCRdb retains in-frame clones only, with some absent. This table has around 270,000 clones, 65% to 85% appearing once. Sequencing was performed on peripheral blood. The receptor source for this set is a person between 70 and 80 years old with COVID-19, enrolled during active disease.

The chain is built from TRBV2 and TRBJ2-6; D is perhaps TRBD2 (6 bases). Germline V gene data show CDR1 as SNHLY and CDR2 as FYNNEI. V lost 6 bases to trimming and J lost 4 bases, with 7 bases between them. The CDR3 totals 13 residues. The CDR3 nucleotides read TGTGCCAGCAGGGCGGGGGGGGCCAACGTCCTGACTTTC. Protein product: CASRAGGANVLTF.

This rearrangement joins TRBV6-5 to TRBJ1-4; TRBD1 might be the D (5 bases). The CDR3 sequence is 14 residues long. Germline CDR1 and CDR2: MNHEY and SVGAGI. Trimming stripped 2 bases from V and 9 bases from J, with 13 bases between. The CDR3, as DNA: TGTGCCAGCAGTTACGTAGGGGAAGGGAAAAAACTGTTTTTT. It translates to CASSYVGEGKKLFF.

The CDR3: CASSSIFNQPQHF. The CDR3 nucleotides read TGTGCCAGTAGTAGTATTTTCAATCAGCCCCAGCATTTT. This chain links TRBV19 with TRBJ1-5; no clear D. This CDR3 region has 13 residues. Per the germline V gene, CDR1 is LNHDA and CDR2 is SQIVND (reference sequence). The germline V and J ends were trimmed by 4 bases and 3 bases, with 7 bases remaining between them.

This chain uses TRBV10-3 with TRBJ2-3; 9 positions agree with TRBD2. The germline V gene has CDR1 ENHRY and CDR2 SYGVKD. The CDR3 consists of 18 residues. Germline trimming cut 0 bases from V and 10 bases from J; bases unmatched to any gene: 17. The CDR3 sequence: CAISESLTLAGTFKAQYF. The CDR3 DNA sequence: TGTGCCATCAGTGAGTCGTTAACGCTAGCGGGGACATTTAAGGCGCAGTATTTT.

This chain's CDR3 is CASSQDWGRASPLHF. The CDR3 DNA sequence: TGCGCCAGCAGCCAAGATTGGGGGCGGGCTTCACCCCTCCACTTT. The gene calls are TRBV4-3 and TRBJ1-6, with a weak D call TRBD1 (6 bases). CDR1 is LGHNA and CDR2 is YSLEER in the germline V gene. Trimming removed 0 bases at V and 9 bases at J, with 12 bases between. The CDR3 totals 15 residues.

V is TRBV4-1 and J is TRBJ2-5, with D perhaps TRBD2 (5 bases). Germline-derived CDR1 and CDR2 are MGHRA and YSYEKL. This CDR3 is built from 15 residues. The ends were cut back, 0 bases at V and 4 bases at J, with 12 bases in the middle. CDR3 loop: CASSQEGSEGETQYF. DNA of the CDR3: TGCGCCAGCAGCCAAGAGGGATCTGAGGGAGAGACCCAGTACTTC.

This clone showed up just a few times. The chain uses TRBV13 and TRBJ2-5, with 7 bases matching TRBD1. Trimming removed 5 bases from V and 1 base from J; junction bases left unmatched: 13. Germline V gene sequence: CDR1 PRHDT, CDR2 FYEKMQ (reference sequence). This CDR3 spans 17 amino acids. Here the CDR3 DNA reads TGTGCCAGCAGCCTCCGATTGACCGGGACAGCCCAAGAGACCCAGTACTTC. The encoded protein is CASSLRLTGTAQETQYF.

The chain carries TRBV28 and TRBJ1-2; 9 bases match TRBD1. Unmatched junction bases numbered 6, after V lost 5 bases and J lost 8 bases. Per the germline V gene, CDR1 is MDHEN and CDR2 is SYDVKM. The CDR3 sequence is 13 residues long. The DNA of the CDR3 is TGTGCCAGCAGTGTGGACAGGGGAAACGGCTACACCTTC. Its protein is CASSVDRGNGYTF.

The J gene is TRBJ2-6, the V gene TRBV19; the D is unclear. Trimming shortened V by 5 bases and J by 0 bases, and 5 bases separated the two germline ends. The V gene's germline CDR1 is LNHDA and CDR2 SQIVND (reference sequence). The CDR3 covers 14 residues. CDR3 loop: CASSSRSGANVLTF. CDR3 DNA: TGTGCCAGTAGTTCCCGCTCTGGGGCCAACGTCCTGACTTTC.

The chain joins TRBV19 to TRBJ1-5; no reliable D call. The CDR3 has 17 amino acids. The germline V gene encodes CDR1 LNHDA and CDR2 SQIVND (reference sequence). Trimming took off 5 bases at V and 0 bases at J, with 17 bases between the two ends. CDR3 loop: CASSRGLNKISNQPQHF. CDR3 bases: TGTGCCAGTAGTCGGGGTTTGAACAAGATTAGCAATCAGCCCCAGCATTTT. The full variable domain, in which reference TRBV19 and TRBJ1-5 provide the parts outside the CDR3, is DGGITQSPKYLFRKEGQNVTLSCEQNLNHDAMYWYRQDPGQGLRLIYYSQIVNDFQKGDIAEGYSVSREKKESFPLTVTSAQKNPTAFYLCASSRGLNKISNQPQHFGDGTRLSIL.

The chain links TRBV7-2 to TRBJ1-5; D uncertain. Trimming took 3 bases from V and 4 from J, leaving 7 bases between them. Per germline, CDR1 SGHTA and CDR2 FQGNSA. The CDR3 loop spans 13 amino acids. CDR3 region: CASSFVENQPQHF. The DNA for the CDR3 is TGTGCCAGCAGCTTTGTAGAAAATCAGCCCCAGCATTTT. The full variable domain, rest sourced from reference TRBV7-2 and TRBJ1-5, is GAGVSQSPSNKVTEKGKDVELRCDPISGHTALYWYRQSLGQGLEFLIYFQGNSAPDKSGLPSDRFSAERTGGSVSTLTIQRTQQEDSAVYLCASSFVENQPQHFGDGTRLSIL.

The chain carries TRBV11-2 and TRBJ1-2, with D uncertain. CDR1 is SGHAT and CDR2 is FQNNGV in the germline V gene. This CDR3 spans 12 amino acids. V shed 5 bases and J shed 2 bases, with 6 bases lying between them. This CDR3 reads CASSARNYGYTF. The DNA for the CDR3 is TGTGCCAGCAGCGCGAGAAACTATGGCTACACCTTC.

In DNA, the CDR3 is TGTGCCACCGACCGGGGGGGGATTACGAACACTGAAGCTTTCTTT. Its translation is CATDRGGITNTEAFF. The chain has TRBV19 and TRBJ1-1, with D possibly being TRBD1 (5 bases). The germline V gene encodes CDR1 LNHDA and CDR2 SQIVND (reference sequence). The CDR3 is 15 residues long. The germline V and J ends were trimmed by 10 bases and 1 base, with 19 bases remaining between them.

The chain employs TRBV10-3 and TRBJ2-7; TRBD2 matches 11 bases. V trimming: 6 bases; J trimming: 3 bases; junction bases outside the gene matches: 4. This CDR3 is built from 14 residues. The germline CDR1 and CDR2 sequences are ENHRY and SYGVKD. CDR3 nucleotides: TGTGCCATCAGCCCGACTAGCGGGGACTACGAGCAGTACTTC. Its translation is CAISPTSGDYEQYF.

The CDR3 coding sequence is TGCGCCAGCAACCCGGAGGGAGGGCGGCGGGAGACCCAGTACTTC. It codes for CASNPEGGRRETQYF. This sequence joins TRBV5-1 and TRBJ2-5; TRBD2 matches 7 bases. Germline V gene lookup returns CDR1 SGHRS and CDR2 YFSETQ. V was pared by 6 bases and J by 5 bases, with 13 bases of the junction left unmatched. This CDR3 region has 15 residues. Full variable domain (rest looked up from reference TRBV5-1 and TRBJ2-5): KAGVTQTPRYLIKTRGQQVTLSCSPISGHRSVSWYQQTPGQGLQFLFEYFSETQRNKGNFPGRFSGRQFSNSRSEMNVSTLELGDSALYLCASNPEGGRRETQYFGPGTRLLVL.

The chain has TRBV28 and TRBJ1-5; tentatively, D is TRBD1 (6 bases). V lost 0 bases, J lost 2 bases, and 8 bases lay in between. This CDR3 region has 15 residues. Germline CDR1 reads MDHEN; CDR2 reads SYDVKM. Here the CDR3 DNA reads TGTGCCAGCAGTTTATGGGCAGGGGGCAATCAGCCCCAGCATTTT. It encodes CASSLWAGGNQPQHF.

The chain links TRBV29-1 to TRBJ1-2, with D maybe TRBD1 (6 bases). CDR3 length: 13 residues. CDR1 is SQVTM and CDR2 is ANQGSEA in the germline V gene. V gave up 4 bases and J gave up 6 bases, with 15 bases separating them. CDR3 residues: CSVARDKSNGYTF. CDR3 DNA sequence: TGCAGCGTTGCCCGGGACAAATCTAATGGCTACACCTTC.

The rearrangement links TRBV28 to TRBJ2-1, with D perhaps TRBD1 (6 bases). Per germline, CDR1 MDHEN and CDR2 SYDVKM. Trimming shortened V by 3 bases and J by 7 bases, and 13 bases separated the two germline ends. This CDR3 has 14 amino acids. In DNA form, the CDR3 reads TGTGCCAGCAGTTTTACAGGGATTAAGAATGAGCAGTTCTTC. Its protein product is CASSFTGIKNEQFF.